The next 2 T cell receptor beta chains were all read from a single sample in a study of T-cell memory formation after mild COVID-19. In TCRdb, the 5' RACE reads were re-called with MiXCR into one record per CDR3 protein. The repertoire holds fewer than 350,000 distinct CDR3 sequences, with about a sixth as singletons. Sample: PBMCs or a T cell subset sorted from them (not recorded which). All receptors come from a man between 18 and 29 years old who had mild COVID-19 (a few samples of this study predate the infection). Cell type and time point are not known.

This clonotype was picked up a small number of times. The DNA of the CDR3 is TGCGCCAGCAGCTTGGAGACAGGGGTGGGTCAGCCCCAGCATTTT. Its protein product is CASSLETGVGQPQHF. The V and J genes are TRBV5-1 and TRBJ1-5, with 8 bases identical to TRBD1. CDR3 length: 15 amino acids. The germline gives CDR1 SGHRS, CDR2 YFSETQ. Unmatched junction bases numbered 5, after V lost 0 bases and J lost 6 bases.

The CDR3 spells CASSPRQGYNEQFF. The CDR3 DNA follows: TGTGCCAGCAGCCCACGCCAGGGTTACAATGAGCAGTTCTTC. The J gene is TRBJ2-1, the V gene TRBV7-9; weak D call: TRBD1 (5 bases). There are 14 residues in the CDR3. CDR1 is SEHNR and CDR2 is FQNEAQ in the germline V gene (reference sequence). V shed 5 bases and J shed 4 bases, with 12 bases lying between them. Filled out from reference TRBV7-9 and TRBJ2-1, the complete variable domain reads DTGVSQNPRHKITKRGQNVTFRCDPISEHNRLYWYRQTLGQGPEFLTYFQNEAQLEKSRLLSDRFSAERPKGSFSTLEIQRTEQGDSAMYLCASSPRQGYNEQFFGPGTRLTVL.